This T cell receptor beta chain originates from a study of T cell responses to AZD1222 COVID-19 vaccine. Trimming took off 1 base at V and 2 bases at J, with 6 bases between the two ends. Germline V gene sequence: CDR1 MNHEY, CDR2 SMNVEV (reference sequence). The CDR3 spans 14 residues. Measured with immunoSEQ multiplex PCR; TCRdb has only the in-frame clones, and not every one. The repertoire holds about 140,000 clones, roughly 87% seen once, with about 6% in the top ten. This clonotype originated in an adult who received the AZD1222 COVID-19 vaccine. The V and J genes are TRBV27 and TRBJ2-1, with unresolved D. This material consisted of peripheral blood, taken 28 days after the second AZD1222 dose. CDR3 sequence reads: CASSLFSPYNEQFF. The CDR3 region has the DNA TGTGCCAGCAGTTTATTCAGCCCCTACAATGAGCAGTTCTTC.